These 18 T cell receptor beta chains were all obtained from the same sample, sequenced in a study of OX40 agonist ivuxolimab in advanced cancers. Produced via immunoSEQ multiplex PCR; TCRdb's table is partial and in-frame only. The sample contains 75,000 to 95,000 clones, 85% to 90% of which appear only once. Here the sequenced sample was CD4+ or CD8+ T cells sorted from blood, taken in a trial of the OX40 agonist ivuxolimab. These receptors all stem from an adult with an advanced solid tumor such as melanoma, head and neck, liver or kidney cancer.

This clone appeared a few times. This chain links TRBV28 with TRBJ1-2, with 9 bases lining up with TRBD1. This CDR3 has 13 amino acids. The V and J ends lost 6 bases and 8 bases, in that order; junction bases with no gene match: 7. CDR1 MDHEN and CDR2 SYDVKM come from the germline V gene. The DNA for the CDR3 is TGTGCCAGCAGCGCCGGACAGGGGCGCGGCTACACCTTC. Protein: CASSAGQGRGYTF.

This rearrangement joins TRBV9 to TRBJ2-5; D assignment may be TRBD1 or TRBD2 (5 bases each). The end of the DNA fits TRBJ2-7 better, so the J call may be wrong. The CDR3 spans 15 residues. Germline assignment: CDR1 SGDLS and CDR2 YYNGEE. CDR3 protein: CASSVDMGPSYEQYF. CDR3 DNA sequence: TGTGCCAGCAGCGTAGATATGGGACCCTCCTACGAGCAGTACTTC.

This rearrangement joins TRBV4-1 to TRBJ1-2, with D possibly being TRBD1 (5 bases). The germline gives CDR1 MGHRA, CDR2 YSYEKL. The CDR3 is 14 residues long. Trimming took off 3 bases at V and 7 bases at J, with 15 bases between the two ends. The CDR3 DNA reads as TGCGCCAGCAGCCAGTTTCAGGGTGATGCTGGCTACACCTTC. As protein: CASSQFQGDAGYTF.

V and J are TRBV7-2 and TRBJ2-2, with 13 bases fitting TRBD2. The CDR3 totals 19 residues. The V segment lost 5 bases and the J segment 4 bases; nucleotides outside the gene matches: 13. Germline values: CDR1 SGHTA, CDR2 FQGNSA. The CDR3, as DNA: TGTGCCAGCAGCCGCCAACTAGCGGGAGGGCCACGTCTCACCGGGGAGCTGTTTTTT. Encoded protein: CASSRQLAGGPRLTGELFF.

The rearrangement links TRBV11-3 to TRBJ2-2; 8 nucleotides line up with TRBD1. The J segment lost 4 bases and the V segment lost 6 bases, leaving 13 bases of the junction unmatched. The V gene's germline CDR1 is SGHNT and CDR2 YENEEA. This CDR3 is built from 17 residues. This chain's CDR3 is CASRPEGQGAVTGELFF. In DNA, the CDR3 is TGTGCCAGCAGGCCTGAGGGTCAGGGGGCTGTCACCGGGGAGCTGTTTTTT.

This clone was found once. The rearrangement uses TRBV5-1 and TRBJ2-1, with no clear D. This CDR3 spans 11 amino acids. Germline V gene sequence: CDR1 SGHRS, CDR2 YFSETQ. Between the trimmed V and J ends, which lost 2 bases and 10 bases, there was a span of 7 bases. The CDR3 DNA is TGCGCCAGCAGCTTCGGTGGGGAGCAGTTCTTC. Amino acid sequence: CASSFGGEQFF.

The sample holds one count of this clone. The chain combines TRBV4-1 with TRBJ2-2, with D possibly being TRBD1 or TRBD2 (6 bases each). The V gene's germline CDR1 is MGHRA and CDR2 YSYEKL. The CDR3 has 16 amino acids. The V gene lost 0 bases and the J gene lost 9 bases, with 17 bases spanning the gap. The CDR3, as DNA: TGCGCCAGCAGCCAAGATTGGGGGGCCTGGACCAGGGAGCTGTTTTTT. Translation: CASSQDWGAWTRELFF.

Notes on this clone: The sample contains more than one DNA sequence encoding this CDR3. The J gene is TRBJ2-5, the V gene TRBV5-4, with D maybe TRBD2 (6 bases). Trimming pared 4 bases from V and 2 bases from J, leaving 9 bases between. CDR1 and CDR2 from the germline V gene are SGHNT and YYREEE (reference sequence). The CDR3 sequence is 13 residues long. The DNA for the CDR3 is TGTGCCAGCAGCCGGGACTCACAAGAGACCCAGTACTTC. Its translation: CASSRDSQETQYF.

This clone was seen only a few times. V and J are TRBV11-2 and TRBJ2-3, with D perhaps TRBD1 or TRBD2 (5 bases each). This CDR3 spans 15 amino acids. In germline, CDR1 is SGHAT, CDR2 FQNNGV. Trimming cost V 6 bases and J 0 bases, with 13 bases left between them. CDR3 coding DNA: TGTGCCAGCAGATCCGTTCGGGGCAGCACAGATACGCAGTATTTT. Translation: CASRSVRGSTDTQYF. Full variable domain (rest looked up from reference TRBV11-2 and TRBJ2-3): EAGVAQSPRYKIIEKRQSVAFWCNPISGHATLYWYQQILGQGPKLLIQFQNNGVVDDSQLPKDRFSAERLKGVDSTLKIQPAKLEDSAVYLCASRSVRGSTDTQYFGPGTRLTVL.

CDR3 region: CASSSKANYGYTF. CDR3 DNA: TGTGCCAGCTCATCAAAAGCTAACTATGGCTACACCTTC. The chain couples TRBV18 to TRBJ1-2; D call uncertain. V lost 5 bases and J 0 bases, leaving 7 bases between the germline ends. Germline CDR1 and CDR2: KGHSH and LQKENI. The CDR3 contains 13 residues. Combining the CDR3 with reference TRBV18 and TRBJ1-2 gives the whole variable domain NAGVMQNPRHLVRRRGQEARLRCSPMKGHSHVYWYRQLPEEGLKFMVYLQKENIIDESGMPKERFSAEFPKEGPSILRIQQVVRGDSAAYFCASSSKANYGYTFGSGTRLTVV.

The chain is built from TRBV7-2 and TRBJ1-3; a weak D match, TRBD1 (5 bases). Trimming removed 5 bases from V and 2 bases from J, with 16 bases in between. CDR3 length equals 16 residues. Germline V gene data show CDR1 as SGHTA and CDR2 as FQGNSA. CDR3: CASSPPSGGTGNTIYF. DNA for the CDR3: TGTGCCAGCAGCCCCCCAAGCGGGGGAACTGGAAACACCATATATTTT.

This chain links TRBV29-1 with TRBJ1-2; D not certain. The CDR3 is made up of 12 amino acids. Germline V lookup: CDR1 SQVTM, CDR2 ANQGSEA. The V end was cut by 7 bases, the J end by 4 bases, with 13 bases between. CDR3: CSGREGGYGYTF. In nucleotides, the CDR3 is TGCAGCGGACGGGAGGGCGGCTATGGCTACACCTTC.

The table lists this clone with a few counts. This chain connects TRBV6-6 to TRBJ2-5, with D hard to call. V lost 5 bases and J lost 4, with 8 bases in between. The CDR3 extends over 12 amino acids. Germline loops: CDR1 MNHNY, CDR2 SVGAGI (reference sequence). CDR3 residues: CASSHVRETQYF. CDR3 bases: TGTGCCAGCAGTCACGTTCGAGAGACCCAGTACTTC.

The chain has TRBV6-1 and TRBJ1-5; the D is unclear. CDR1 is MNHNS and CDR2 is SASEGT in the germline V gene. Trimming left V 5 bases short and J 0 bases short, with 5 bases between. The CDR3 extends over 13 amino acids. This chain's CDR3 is CASSLDSNQPQHF. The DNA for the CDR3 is TGTGCCAGCAGTTTAGATAGCAATCAGCCCCAGCATTTT.

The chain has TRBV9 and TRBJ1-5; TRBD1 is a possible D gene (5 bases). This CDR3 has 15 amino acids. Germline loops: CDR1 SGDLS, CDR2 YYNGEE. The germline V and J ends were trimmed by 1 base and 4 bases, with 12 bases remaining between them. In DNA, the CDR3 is TGTGCCAGCAGCGTAAGTTCCGGGGGAAATCAGCCCCAGCATTTT. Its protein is CASSVSSGGNQPQHF.

CDR3 protein: CASSRWTGTYNEQFF. For the CDR3, the DNA is TGTGCCAGCTCACGATGGACAGGGACGTACAATGAGCAGTTCTTC. The chain employs TRBV18 and TRBJ2-1; 8 nucleotides match TRBD1. V was clipped by 4 bases and J by 4 bases; unmatched bases: 6. CDR3 length: 15 residues. Germline assignment: CDR1 KGHSH and CDR2 LQKENI.

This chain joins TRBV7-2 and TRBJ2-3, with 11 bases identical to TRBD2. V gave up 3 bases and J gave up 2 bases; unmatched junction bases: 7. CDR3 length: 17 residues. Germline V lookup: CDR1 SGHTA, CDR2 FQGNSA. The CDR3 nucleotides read TGTGCCAGCAGCTTTAATCCTAGCGGGGGGTTCACAGATACGCAGTATTTT. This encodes CASSFNPSGGFTDTQYF.

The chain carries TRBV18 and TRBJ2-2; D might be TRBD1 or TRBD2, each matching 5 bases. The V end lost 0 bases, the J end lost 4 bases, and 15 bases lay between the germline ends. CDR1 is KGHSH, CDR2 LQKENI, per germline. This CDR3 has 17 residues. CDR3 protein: CASSPPGTGLFTGELFF. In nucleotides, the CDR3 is TGTGCCAGCTCACCACCGGGGACGGGTTTATTCACCGGGGAGCTGTTTTTT.